Reported below is one TCR beta chain. Its antigen is not identified. The germline gives CDR1 DFQATT, CDR2 SNEGSKA (reference sequence). V lost 1 base to trimming and J lost 2 bases; unmatched junction nucleotides: 5. The CDR3 is made up of 15 amino acids. This entry is derived from a study of response to subunit inactivated influenza vaccine. Study findings and constraints: The authors suggested that few new T cells are recruited per seasonal influenza vaccination.

TCRdb reanalysed the RT-PCR reads using MiXCR and keeps one entry per CDR3 protein. The sample shows hundreds of thousands of distinct CDR3 sequences, approximately 15% of them seen only once. The clonotype was recovered from a man aged 45 to 65 who received an inactivated influenza vaccine. The input for sequencing was PBMCs from blood, taken roughly 15 days before vaccination. This rearrangement joins TRBV20-1 to TRBJ2-7; TRBD2 agrees at 10 bases. The CDR3 DNA sequence: TGCAGTGCTAGAGGGGGTAGCGGGAGGCCCTACGAGCAGTACTTC. This codes for CSARGGSGRPYEQYF.